Below, one T cell receptor (beta chain) is given with its context. The antigen remains undetermined. TCRdb reprocessed the RT-PCR reads with MiXCR, giving one entry per CDR3 protein. The data show under 750,000 distinct CDR3 sequences, 12% seen once. The sample comes from a study of response to subunit inactivated influenza vaccine. Findings and limits, study-wide: Few new T cells, the authors suggested, are recruited by each seasonal influenza vaccination.

The specimen was PBMCs from blood, collected on the day of vaccination. The receptor's source is a man aged 50 to 60 who received an inactivated influenza vaccine.

The CDR3 loop is CSAPGQDYGNEQFF. CDR3 nucleotides: TGCAGTGCTCCCGGACAGGACTATGGCAATGAGCAGTTCTTC. J is TRBJ2-1 and V is TRBV20-1; a weak D match, TRBD1 (7 bases). Trimming stripped 5 bases from V and 6 bases from J, with 17 bases between. This CDR3 contains 14 residues. Germline CDR1 DFQATT, CDR2 SNEGSKA (reference sequence).